This T cell receptor beta chain is drawn from a study of T cells in Graves' hyperthyroidism and ophthalmopathy. General study results and limits: Most thyroid clonotypes expanded above 0.001 appeared in blood too.

The study left out patients who had uncontrolled infection, other autoimmune disease, pregnancy or lactation. Each diagnosis was grounded in clinical symptoms, serum thyroxine and TRAb, thyroid ultrasound, and orbital computed tomography. CDR1 is SQVTM and CDR2 is ANQGSEA in the germline V gene. V lost 8 bases and J lost 4, with 17 bases in between. The CDR3 is 13 amino acids. A word on this clonotype: Antigen specificity is unknown.

TCR beta CDR3 regions were amplified from RNA. HTBI primers were the set used in a first-round RT-PCR of the TCR CDR3. TCRdb reprocessed the multiplex PCR reads via MiXCR and lists one record per CDR3 protein. The table lists around 600,000 distinct CDR3 sequences, 45% of them singletons, with about 7.7% in the top ten. This TCR was recovered from an adult man with Graves' disease, either hyperthyroidism or ophthalmopathy (not recorded which). Sequencing input: peripheral blood or thyroid tissue (not recorded which). The chain combines TRBV29-1 with TRBJ1-2; D gene uncertain. The CDR3 DNA sequence: TGCAGCTTGGATGGCTCCCGGGGCTATGGCTACACCTTC. Its translation: CSLDGSRGYGYTF. Full variable domain (rest looked up from reference TRBV29-1 and TRBJ1-2): SAVISQKPSRDICQRGTSLTIQCQVDSQVTMMFWYRQQPGQSLTLIATANQGSEATYESGFVIDKFPISRPNLTFSTLTVSNMSPEDSSIYLCSLDGSRGYGYTFGSGTRLTVV.